This T cell receptor beta chain appears in the sequencing data of a study of vaccination effects on CD4 cells after COVID-19. As concerns this clone: As yet, its antigen is unknown.

Germline-derived CDR1 and CDR2 are SEHNR and FQNEAQ (reference sequence). V lost 1 base to trimming and J lost 0 bases, with 10 bases between them. The CDR3 spans 17 residues. Profiled with immunoSEQ multiplex PCR; TCRdb holds only in-frame clones, not every one. The sample includes around 50,000 clones, about 70% of them seen just once. When 10 to 11 days of culture had elapsed, CD4+ T cells were isolated. SARS-CoV-2 infection was confirmed by PCR in the person between March and December 2020. Two-dose BNT162b2 or mRNA-1273 vaccination was given to participants. The V and J genes are TRBV7-9 and TRBJ2-6, with D perhaps assigned TRBD1 or TRBD2 (6 bases each). The clonotype originates from a human donor who had a prior SARS-CoV-2 infection. Source: CD4+ T cells from PBMCs cultured without peptide, taken after COVID-19 vaccination. CDR3 coding DNA: TGTGCCAGCAGCTTAGTGGGGGGCGACTCTGGGGCCAACGTCCTGACTTTC. Encoded protein: CASSLVGGDSGANVLTF.